The 24 T cell receptor beta chains listed next were all sequenced from one sample in a study of shared clonotypes between healthy human individuals. This table comes from immunoSEQ multiplex PCR, and its TCRdb copy is limited to in-frame clones, with some not included. The sample contains a few million clones, 85% to 95% of which appear only once. The sequenced material came from naive CD4+ T cells from PBMCs. The subset was: CD45RA+ positively selected. These receptors all come from a man aged 18-30 years in good health. Some clones in this sample may be carry-over from other donors' samples.

V is TRBV7-3 and J is TRBJ2-5; D is possibly TRBD1 or TRBD2 (5 bases each). V shed 3 bases and J shed 5 bases, with 19 bases lying between them. The CDR3 has 16 residues. Germline V gene data show CDR1 as SGHTA and CDR2 as FQGTGA. CDR3 protein: CASSLLTGATAETQYF. The CDR3 DNA reads TGTGCCAGCAGCTTGTTAACCGGGGCCACTGCTGAGACCCAGTACTTC.

This clone was seen just once. This rearrangement joins TRBV4-1 to TRBJ1-5; possibly TRBD1 for D (5 bases). The CDR3 extends over 14 amino acids. CDR1 and CDR2 (germline): MGHRA, YSYEKL. The V gene lost 1 base and the J gene lost 5 bases, with 9 bases spanning the gap. CDR3 sequence (DNA): TGCGCCAGCAGCCAAGGGGGGGGACATCAGCCCCAGCATTTT. Its protein is CASSQGGGHQPQHF.

Comments on this clone: Other DNA variants within this sample encode the same CDR3. The V and J genes are TRBV5-1 and TRBJ2-5; 11 nucleotides match TRBD2. This CDR3 is 15 amino acids long. The V gene's germline CDR1 is SGHRS and CDR2 YFSETQ. The V gene end was trimmed by 4 bases and the J gene end by 2 bases; junction bases not matched to a gene: 4. CDR3 protein: CASSLGLAAQETQYF. The CDR3 bases are TGCGCCAGCAGCCTGGGACTAGCGGCTCAAGAGACCCAGTACTTC.

The CDR3 loop reads CSVVLAAQETQYF. CDR3 DNA: TGCAGCGTGGTGCTAGCGGCCCAAGAGACCCAGTACTTC. This sequence joins TRBV29-1 and TRBJ2-5; 7 bases are shared with TRBD2. CDR1 and CDR2 (germline): SQVTM, ANQGSEA. The CDR3 is 13 amino acids. V was pared by 6 bases and J by 1 base, with 5 bases of the junction left unmatched.

This chain links TRBV5-1 with TRBJ2-2, with a weak D call TRBD1 (5 bases). Germline assignment: CDR1 SGHRS and CDR2 YFSETQ. Trimming left V 1 base short and J 4 bases short, with 8 bases between. The CDR3 is made up of 14 amino acids. The CDR3 sequence is CASSLTGFTGELFF. CDR3 DNA sequence: TGCGCCAGCAGCTTGACAGGTTTCACCGGGGAGCTGTTTTTT.

As for this clone: The sample holds other DNA sequences that translate to the same CDR3. In DNA form, the CDR3 reads TGCGCCAGCAGCTTGGGACTAGCGAGCTCCTACAATGAGCAGTTCTTC. Amino acids: CASSLGLASSYNEQFF. This chain uses TRBV5-1 with TRBJ2-1; 8 bases align to TRBD2. The CDR3 runs 16 residues. Germline CDR1 reads SGHRS; CDR2 reads YFSETQ. J gave up 0 bases and V 0 bases, and 2 bases lay outside the gene matches.

The J gene is TRBJ1-5, the V gene TRBV28; 8 bases match TRBD1. From germline, CDR1 is MDHEN and CDR2 SYDVKM. The CDR3 is 15 amino acids. J was trimmed by 7 bases and V by 4 bases; bases with no gene match: 9. The CDR3 DNA reads TGTGCCAGCAGTTCTTGGACAGGGAGGGACCAGCCCCAGCATTTT. Protein sequence: CASSSWTGRDQPQHF.

The chain recombines TRBV28 with TRBJ2-7, with 9 bases fitting TRBD1. Trimming at V came to 4 bases and at J to 2 bases, leaving 9 bases not matched to a gene. Looked up from germline, CDR1 is MDHEN and CDR2 is SYDVKM. The CDR3 consists of 16 residues. CDR3 nucleotides: TGTGCCAGCAGTTCCACCGACAGGGGGATACCCTACGAGCAGTACTTC. It translates to CASSSTDRGIPYEQYF.

The V and J genes are TRBV5-1 and TRBJ2-3, with 11 nucleotides matching TRBD2. Germline assignment: CDR1 SGHRS and CDR2 YFSETQ. CDR3 length: 16 amino acids. Trimming took 4 bases from V and 0 from J; bases not matched to a gene: 4. This CDR3 is CASSLTSGASTDTQYF. CDR3 sequence (DNA): TGCGCCAGCAGCCTGACTAGCGGGGCTAGCACAGATACGCAGTATTTT.

This clone has a single count. This rearrangement joins TRBV27 to TRBJ2-7, with 9 bases aligning to TRBD1. Germline V gene data show CDR1 as MNHEY and CDR2 as SMNVEV (reference sequence). With 7 bases clipped from V and 9 bases from J, the junction kept 10 bases outside the gene matches. There are 13 residues in the CDR3. CDR3 in amino acids: CASMGTGNGGQYF. The CDR3 nucleotides read TGTGCCAGCATGGGGACAGGGAATGGTGGGCAGTACTTC.

The CDR3 DNA reads TGTGCCAGCCGGAGCCGGGACCGCCGCACAGATACGCAGTATTTT. Encoded protein: CASRSRDRRTDTQYF. The rearrangement joins TRBV6-5 to TRBJ2-3; D might be TRBD1 or TRBD2, each matching 5 bases. The CDR3 length is 15 residues. Trimming took off 8 bases at V and 1 base at J, with 16 bases between the two ends. Germline loops: CDR1 MNHEY, CDR2 SVGAGI.

The CDR3 region has the DNA TGTGCCAGCAGCCAGGAACCGGAGTTAGATACGCAGTATTTT. It yields the protein CASSQEPELDTQYF. The rearrangement links TRBV13 to TRBJ2-3; the D is unclear. The CDR3 spans 14 residues. CDR1 is PRHDT, CDR2 FYEKMQ, per germline (reference sequence). Trimming removed 5 bases from V and 5 bases from J, with 14 bases in between.

The chain carries TRBV6-1 and TRBJ2-5; 8 bases are shared with TRBD1. Looked up from germline, CDR1 is MNHNS and CDR2 is SASEGT. Trimming at V came to 4 bases and at J to 5 bases, leaving 15 bases not matched to a gene. The CDR3 consists of 17 residues. CDR3 residues: CASSGGQGTTHGETQYF. CDR3 sequence (DNA): TGTGCCAGCAGTGGAGGACAGGGAACTACCCACGGGGAGACCCAGTACTTC.

The rearrangement links TRBV28 to TRBJ2-3; 9 nucleotides line up with TRBD1. Per germline, CDR1 MDHEN and CDR2 SYDVKM. The trim removed 5 bases at V and 3 bases at J, leaving 9 bases unmatched. CDR3 length: 16 amino acids. The CDR3 DNA follows: TGTGCCAGCAGTCCTATGGGACAGGGAAAGACAGATACGCAGTATTTT. Protein sequence: CASSPMGQGKTDTQYF.

The chain uses TRBV4-3 and TRBJ2-7; D unclear. The CDR3 spans 14 residues. CDR1 and CDR2 from the germline V gene are LGHNA and YSLEER. Trimming stripped 0 bases from V and 1 base from J, with 7 bases between. For the CDR3, the DNA is TGCGCCAGCAGCCAAGATATGGTATCCTACGAGCAGTACTTC. Its protein product is CASSQDMVSYEQYF.

In the case of this clone: This sample includes further DNA sequences coding for the same CDR3. The chain recombines TRBV6-5 with TRBJ2-7; D is unresolved. This CDR3 spans 12 amino acids. Germline CDR1 and CDR2: MNHEY and SVGAGI. Trimming left V 0 bases short and J 7 bases short, with 7 bases between. CDR3 amino acids: CASSYSGGEQYF. The CDR3 nucleotides are TGTGCCAGCAGTTACTCAGGTGGGGAGCAGTACTTC.

This clone was seen only once. The V gene is TRBV9, the J gene TRBJ2-2; 11 nucleotides agree with TRBD2. Germline lookup yields CDR1 SGDLS and CDR2 YYNGEE. V shed 0 bases and J 6 bases; nucleotides not matched to a gene: 4. This CDR3 region has 16 residues. The CDR3 reads CASSVVAGGRAGELFF. CDR3 DNA: TGTGCCAGCAGCGTAGTAGCGGGAGGGCGGGCCGGGGAGCTGTTTTTT.

The V and J genes are TRBV5-1 and TRBJ1-1, with no clear D. Trimming left V 3 bases short and J 3 bases short, with 9 bases between. The germline V gene has CDR1 SGHRS and CDR2 YFSETQ. This CDR3 has 13 amino acids. The CDR3 DNA follows: TGCGCCAGCAGCTCTGCACCCGACACTGAAGCTTTCTTT. This encodes CASSSAPDTEAFF.

This chain links TRBV7-2 with TRBJ2-7; TRBD2 is a possible D gene (6 bases). From germline, CDR1 is SGHTA and CDR2 FQGNSA. The CDR3 length is 17 residues. The V gene lost 4 bases and the J gene lost 2 bases, with 21 bases spanning the gap. CDR3 loop: CASSSSVTGDWAYEQYF. DNA of the CDR3: TGTGCCAGCAGCTCATCGGTTACCGGGGACTGGGCCTACGAGCAGTACTTC. The full variable domain, with the rest looked up from reference TRBV7-2 and TRBJ2-7, is GAGVSQSPSNKVTEKGKDVELRCDPISGHTALYWYRQSLGQGLEFLIYFQGNSAPDKSGLPSDRFSAERTGGSVSTLTIQRTQQEDSAVYLCASSSSVTGDWAYEQYFGPGTRLTVT.

The chain is built from TRBV6-1 and TRBJ2-3; no firm D call. The CDR3 totals 13 residues. CDR1 and CDR2 (germline): MNHNS, SASEGT. Deletions cut 10 bases from V and 5 bases from J, with 16 bases between. The CDR3 nucleotides are TGTGCCACCGCGGTGGCTTTGAGAGATACGCAGTATTTT. Amino acid sequence: CATAVALRDTQYF.

Here the CDR3 DNA reads TGTGCCATCAGTGAGACTTCAGGGGGCGGGCGCTATGGCTACACCTTC. Amino acids: CAISETSGGGRYGYTF. The chain joins TRBV10-3 to TRBJ1-2, with 8 positions matching TRBD1. From germline, CDR1 is ENHRY and CDR2 SYGVKD. This CDR3 contains 16 residues. Germline trimming cut 2 bases from V and 4 bases from J; bases unmatched to any gene: 9.

V usage is TRBV19 and J usage is TRBJ2-6; possible D gene TRBD1, 6 bases. Looked up from germline, CDR1 is LNHDA and CDR2 is SQIVND (reference sequence). V shed 5 bases and J shed 0 bases, with 17 bases lying between them. The CDR3 is 18 amino acids. In DNA, the CDR3 is TGTGCCAGTAGTCCCCAGCCGGGACAAAGCTCTGGGGCCAACGTCCTGACTTTC. Its translation: CASSPQPGQSSGANVLTF. The full variable domain, rest sourced from reference TRBV19 and TRBJ2-6, is DGGITQSPKYLFRKEGQNVTLSCEQNLNHDAMYWYRQDPGQGLRLIYYSQIVNDFQKGDIAEGYSVSREKKESFPLTVTSAQKNPTAFYLCASSPQPGQSSGANVLTFGAGSRLTVL.

A word on this clone: This sample includes further DNA sequences coding for the same CDR3. The chain combines TRBV2 with TRBJ1-3; D unclear. V gave up 6 bases and J gave up 0 bases, with 9 bases separating them. The CDR3 has 14 amino acids. Germline CDR1 and CDR2: SNHLY and FYNNEI. CDR3 DNA: TGTGCCAGCAGGACCCCGAGCTCTGGAAACACCATATATTTT. This codes for CASRTPSSGNTIYF.

The chain employs TRBV27 and TRBJ1-5; possibly TRBD1 for D (5 bases). The CDR3 runs to 14 residues. With 5 bases removed from V and 5 bases from J, the gap between germline ends came to 13 bases. Looked up from germline, CDR1 is MNHEY and CDR2 is SMNVEV (reference sequence). CDR3 sequence (DNA): TGTGCCAGCAGTCCCGGGACCGGGTATCAGCCCCAGCATTTT. Encoded protein: CASSPGTGYQPQHF.